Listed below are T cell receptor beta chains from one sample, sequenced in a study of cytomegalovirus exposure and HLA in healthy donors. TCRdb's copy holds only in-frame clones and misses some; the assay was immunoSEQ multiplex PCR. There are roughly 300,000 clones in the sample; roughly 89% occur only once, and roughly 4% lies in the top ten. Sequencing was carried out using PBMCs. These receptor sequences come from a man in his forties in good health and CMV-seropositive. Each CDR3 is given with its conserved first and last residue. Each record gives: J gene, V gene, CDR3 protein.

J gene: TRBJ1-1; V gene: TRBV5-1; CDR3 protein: CASTLRPGNTEAFF
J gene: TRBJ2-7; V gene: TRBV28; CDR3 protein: CASRVPGGFYEQYF
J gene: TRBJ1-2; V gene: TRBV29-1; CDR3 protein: CSFLTANYGYTF
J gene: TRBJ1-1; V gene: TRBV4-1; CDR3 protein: CASSQVDSLWGAFF
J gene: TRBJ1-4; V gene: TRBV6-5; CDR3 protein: CASSYSMGGDPEKLFF
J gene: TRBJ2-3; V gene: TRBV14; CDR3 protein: CASSPLTGAWDTDTQYF
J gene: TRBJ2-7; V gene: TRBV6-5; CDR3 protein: CASSLDRGHEQYF
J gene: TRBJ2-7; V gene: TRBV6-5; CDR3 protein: CASSYSGTSVYEQYF
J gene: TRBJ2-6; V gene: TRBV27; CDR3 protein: CASSLSAGANVLTF
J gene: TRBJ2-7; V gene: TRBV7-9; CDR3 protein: CASSSNVRGRNEQYF
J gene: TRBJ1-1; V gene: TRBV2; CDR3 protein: CASIGPKVEAFF
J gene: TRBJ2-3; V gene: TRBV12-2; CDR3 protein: CASRLALYQSTDTQYF
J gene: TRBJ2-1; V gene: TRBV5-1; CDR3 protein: CASSLELAGGYNEQFF
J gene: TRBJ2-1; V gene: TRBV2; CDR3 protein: CASSALAGPTYNEQFF
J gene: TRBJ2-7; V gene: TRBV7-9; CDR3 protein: CSSSLAGAGYEQYF
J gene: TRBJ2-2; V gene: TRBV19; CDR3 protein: CATISGDRSTGELFF
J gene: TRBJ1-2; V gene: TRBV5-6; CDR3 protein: CASSRGGLRSFNYGYTF
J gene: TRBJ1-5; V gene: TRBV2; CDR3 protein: CASSLGQGEGPQHF
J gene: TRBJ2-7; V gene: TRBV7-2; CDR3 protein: CASSIGTGFYEQYF
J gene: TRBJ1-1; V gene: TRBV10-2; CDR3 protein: CASSQRTGKMNTEAFF
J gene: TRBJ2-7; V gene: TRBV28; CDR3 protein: CASSFRQGIHEQYF
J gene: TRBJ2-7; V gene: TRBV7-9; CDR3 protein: CSSSYRDGLEQYF
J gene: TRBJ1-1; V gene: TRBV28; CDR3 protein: CASSSYKQGLNTEAFF
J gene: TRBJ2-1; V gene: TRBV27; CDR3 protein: CASSPTNSGAAFSYNEQFF
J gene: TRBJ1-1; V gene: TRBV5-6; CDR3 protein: CASSLGVNTEAFF
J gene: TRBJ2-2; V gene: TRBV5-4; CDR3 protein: CASSLKGREGLGELFF
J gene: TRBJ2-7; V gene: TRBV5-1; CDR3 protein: CASSLTEQYF
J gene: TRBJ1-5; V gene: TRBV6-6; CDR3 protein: CASNKQGAGNQPQHF
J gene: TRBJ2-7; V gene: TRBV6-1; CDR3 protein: CASSERLAGSYEQYF
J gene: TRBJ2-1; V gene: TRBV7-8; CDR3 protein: CASSLTSGRRNEQFF
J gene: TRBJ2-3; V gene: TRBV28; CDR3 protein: CASRVTSGRTDTQYF
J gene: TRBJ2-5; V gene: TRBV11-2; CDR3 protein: CASSTGQGGRETQYF
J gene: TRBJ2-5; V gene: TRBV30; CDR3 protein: CAWASGGGETQYF
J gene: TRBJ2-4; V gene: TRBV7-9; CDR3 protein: CASSLAGLADHKNIQYF
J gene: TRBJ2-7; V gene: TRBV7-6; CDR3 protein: CASSSEGQGYEQYF
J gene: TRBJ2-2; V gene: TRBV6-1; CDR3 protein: CASSDPRQGSTGELFF
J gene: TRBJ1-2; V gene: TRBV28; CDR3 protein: CASSTGSGGGYTF
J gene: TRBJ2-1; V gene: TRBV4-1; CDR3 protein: CASSQPGLTRDEQFF
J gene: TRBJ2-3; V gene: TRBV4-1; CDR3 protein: CASSQSLAGISSTDTQYF
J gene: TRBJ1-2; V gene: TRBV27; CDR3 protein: CASSPFWTGGAYGYTF
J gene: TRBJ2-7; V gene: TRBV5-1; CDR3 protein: CASSLAGTGNYEQYF
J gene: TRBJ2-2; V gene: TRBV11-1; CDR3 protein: CASSSTSGALGELFF
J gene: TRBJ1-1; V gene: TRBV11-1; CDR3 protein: CASSPRQENTEAFF
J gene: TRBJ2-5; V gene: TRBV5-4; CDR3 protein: CASSAPGLAQKTQYF
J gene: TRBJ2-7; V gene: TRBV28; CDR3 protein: CASRPPGLAGVESYEQYF
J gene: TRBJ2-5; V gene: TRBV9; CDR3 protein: CASSGQGMETQYF
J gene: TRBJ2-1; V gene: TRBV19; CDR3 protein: CASGARLAGNEQFF
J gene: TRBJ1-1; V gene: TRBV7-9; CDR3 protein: CASSLRQALNTEAFF
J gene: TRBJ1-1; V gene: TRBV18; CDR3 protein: CASSSGTLAEAFF
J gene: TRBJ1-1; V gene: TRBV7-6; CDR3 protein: CASSLGTVYTEAFF
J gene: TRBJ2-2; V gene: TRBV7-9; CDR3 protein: CASTRTSVTGELFF
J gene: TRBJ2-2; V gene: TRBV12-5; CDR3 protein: CASGLTGVANTGELFF
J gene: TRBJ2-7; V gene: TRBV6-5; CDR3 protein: CATGFVSYEQYF
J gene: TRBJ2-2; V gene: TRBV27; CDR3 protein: CASRPWAANTGELFF